The source of this T cell receptor beta chain is a study of T cell repertoires in cytomegalovirus infection. Study summary: CMV infection together with matching HLA type was indicated by public TCR beta signatures.

TCRdb reanalysed the reads using MiXCR and keeps one entry per CDR3 protein. Among roughly 150,000 distinct CDR3 sequences listed, about 15% were seen once. This clonotype was picked up a small number of times. Its antigen is currently unknown. Germline CDR1 and CDR2: DFQATT and SNEGSKA (reference sequence). Trimming took off 6 bases at V and 0 bases at J, with 21 bases between the two ends. The length of the CDR3 is 16 residues. Study findings and constraints: In two of eight donors, the top clonotype was HLA-C-restricted CMV-specific.

V gene TRBV20-1 combines with J gene TRBJ2-7; D call uncertain. This TCR was recovered from a human donor in good health (CMV status not recorded). Some clones in this sample may be carry-over from other donors' samples. Material: CD8+ T cells from PBMCs. For the CDR3, the DNA is TGCAGTGCCCTAGGCCGCCCTGGTCAGAGCTCCTACGAGCAGTACTTC. Translating gives CSALGRPGQSSYEQYF.